This entry lists 16 T cell receptor beta chains sequenced from one sample in a study of beta chain features in type 1 diabetes. What was sequenced were expressed TCRB transcripts, since all of the isolated RNA had been reverse transcribed. TCRdb keeps only in-frame clones here, not all; method: immunoSEQ multiplex PCR. Of under 950,000 clones listed, roughly a sixth are singletons. Specimen: naive CD4+ T cells from blood. The receptors were sampled from a young woman in good health.

As for this clone: The identical CDR3 is also encoded by other nucleotide sequences in the sample. This chain uses TRBV28 with TRBJ1-1; D remains unclear. This CDR3 is 12 amino acids long. V lost 3 bases to trimming and J lost 1 base, with 3 bases between them. The germline CDR1 and CDR2 sequences are MDHEN and SYDVKM. The DNA of the CDR3 is TGTGCCAGCAGTTTGGGGAACACTGAAGCTTTCTTT. Its protein product is CASSLGNTEAFF.

The table lists this clone with a few counts. V is TRBV4-3 and J is TRBJ2-7, with D perhaps matching TRBD2 (6 bases). The CDR3 loop spans 17 amino acids. With 0 bases removed from V and 6 bases from J, the gap between germline ends came to 21 bases. Per germline, CDR1 LGHNA and CDR2 YSLEER. The CDR3 sequence is CASSQDPRAAGGIEQYF. CDR3 DNA sequence: TGCGCCAGCAGCCAAGATCCCCGGGCTGCGGGCGGGATCGAGCAGTACTTC.

This clone was detected only a few times. The chain carries TRBV19 and TRBJ2-3; D is possibly TRBD2 (5 bases). The V end lost 6 bases, the J end lost 1 base, and 11 bases lay between the germline ends. Looked up from germline, CDR1 is LNHDA and CDR2 is SQIVND (reference sequence). The CDR3 has 14 residues. CDR3 residues: CASRLLGRTDTQYF. CDR3 in DNA: TGTGCCAGTAGGCTACTAGGCCGCACAGATACGCAGTATTTT. The full variable domain, with the rest looked up from reference TRBV19 and TRBJ2-3, is DGGITQSPKYLFRKEGQNVTLSCEQNLNHDAMYWYRQDPGQGLRLIYYSQIVNDFQKGDIAEGYSVSREKKESFPLTVTSAQKNPTAFYLCASRLLGRTDTQYFGPGTRLTVL.

The V and J genes are TRBV15 and TRBJ2-1, with TRBD2 matching 8 bases. V gave up 5 bases and J gave up 6 bases; unmatched junction bases: 12. Germline values: CDR1 LNHNV, CDR2 YYDKDF (reference sequence). The CDR3 length is 16 residues. CDR3 bases: TGTGCCACCAGCGAGACCTACGGGACTAGGACCAATGAGCAGTTCTTC. Its translation: CATSETYGTRTNEQFF.

This chain uses TRBV15 with TRBJ2-1; D remains unclear. This CDR3 has 15 amino acids. CDR1 is LNHNV, CDR2 YYDKDF, per germline (reference sequence). Trimming shortened V by 0 bases and J by 6 bases, and 12 bases separated the two germline ends. The CDR3: CATSRDLSRLNEQFF. CDR3 DNA sequence: TGTGCCACCAGCAGAGATCTCAGTAGGCTCAATGAGCAGTTCTTC.

This clone showed up just a few times. Other DNA sequences in this specimen translate into the identical CDR3. The chain links TRBV18 to TRBJ2-5, with D unresolved. CDR1 is KGHSH and CDR2 is LQKENI in the germline V gene. The CDR3 covers 12 residues. Trimming left V 3 bases short and J 2 bases short, with 4 bases between. CDR3 amino acids: CASSPRQETQYF. In DNA, the CDR3 is TGTGCCAGCTCACCCCGGCAAGAGACCCAGTACTTC.

This rearrangement joins TRBV28 to TRBJ2-3, with D perhaps matching TRBD2 (5 bases). The CDR3 is made up of 14 amino acids. V lost 5 bases, J lost 2 bases, and 11 bases lay in between. The germline CDR1 and CDR2 sequences are MDHEN and SYDVKM. The CDR3 nucleotides read TGTGCCAGCAGTGACTCCCGGGACACAGATACGCAGTATTTT. Translation gives CASSDSRDTDTQYF. The full variable domain, with the rest looked up from reference TRBV28 and TRBJ2-3, is DVKVTQSSRYLVKRTGEKVFLECVQDMDHENMFWYRQDPGLGLRLIYFSYDVKMKEKGDIPEGYSVSREKKERFSLILESASTNQTSMYLCASSDSRDTDTQYFGPGTRLTVL.

The chain employs TRBV5-6 and TRBJ2-7; perhaps TRBD1 as D (6 bases). V lost 4 bases, J lost 3 bases, and 11 bases lay in between. Germline values: CDR1 SGHDT, CDR2 YYEEEE. The CDR3 is 13 amino acids. The CDR3 DNA sequence: TGTGCCAGCAGCCTAACACAGGGCTACGAGCAGTACTTC. Protein: CASSLTQGYEQYF.

J is TRBJ2-5 and V is TRBV7-3, with D maybe TRBD2 (5 bases). The CDR3 runs to 13 residues. Trimming stripped 5 bases from V and 5 bases from J, with 12 bases between. Per the germline V gene, CDR1 is SGHTA and CDR2 is FQGTGA. The CDR3 spells CASSTGSGETQYF. The CDR3 DNA reads as TGTGCCAGCAGCACCGGGTCGGGGGAGACCCAGTACTTC.

In its sample, this clone was seen a few times. The chain carries TRBV7-2 and TRBJ2-7; D call uncertain. The V gene's germline CDR1 is SGHTA and CDR2 FQGNSA. Between the trimmed V and J ends, which lost 2 bases and 5 bases, there was a span of 7 bases. The CDR3 length is 12 residues. CDR3 protein: CASSLYSNEQYF. CDR3 DNA: TGTGCCAGCAGCTTATATAGCAACGAGCAGTACTTC.

A few counts support this clone. This chain links TRBV2 with TRBJ2-3; D call uncertain. Germline V CDR1 and CDR2: SNHLY, FYNNEI. There are 14 residues in the CDR3. Trimming left V 6 bases short and J 3 bases short, with 13 bases between. The CDR3 nucleotides are TGTGCCAGCAGGGGCGGCTGGGGAACAGATACGCAGTATTTT. Encoded protein: CASRGGWGTDTQYF.

This clone was seen a few times. This sequence joins TRBV5-5 and TRBJ1-4; 10 bases line up with TRBD1. This CDR3 contains 14 residues. Germline V gives CDR1 SGHKS, CDR2 YYEKEE (reference sequence). With 2 bases clipped from V and 8 bases from J, the junction kept 3 bases outside the gene matches. Here the CDR3 DNA reads TGTGCCAGCAGCTTTGGGACAGGGGTAGAAAAACTGTTTTTT. Encoded protein: CASSFGTGVEKLFF.

The chain is built from TRBV4-1 and TRBJ2-7, with 9 bases fitting TRBD1. CDR1 and CDR2 (germline): MGHRA, YSYEKL. This CDR3 is built from 14 residues. The trim removed 4 bases at V and 7 bases at J, leaving 8 bases unmatched. As DNA, the CDR3 is TGCGCCAGCAGCCCAGCGGGACAGGGTGGAGAGCAGTACTTC. Translation: CASSPAGQGGEQYF.

A few counts support this clone. This chain links TRBV6-1 with TRBJ1-5, with D possibly TRBD1 on 6 matching bases. The CDR3 totals 14 residues. CDR1 and CDR2 from the germline V gene are MNHNS and SASEGT. V was pared by 7 bases and J by 5 bases, with 15 bases between. CDR3 sequence: CASTSTGNHQPQHF. CDR3 in DNA: TGTGCCAGCACTTCGACAGGAAATCATCAGCCCCAGCATTTT.

The gene calls are TRBV28 and TRBJ1-2; TRBD1 matches at 8 bases. From germline, CDR1 is MDHEN and CDR2 SYDVKM. After removal of 8 bases from V and 2 bases from J, the junction contained 7 bases not matched to a gene. This CDR3 region has 14 residues. CDR3 bases: TGTGCCAGCTCCCAGGGGGCCCGGAACTATGGCTACACCTTC. Translation: CASSQGARNYGYTF.

This clone has only a few counts. V usage is TRBV7-9 and J usage is TRBJ1-2; no definite D call. V shed 1 base and J shed 5 bases, with 5 bases lying between them. The CDR3 spans 12 residues. Germline V gene sequence: CDR1 SEHNR, CDR2 FQNEAQ (reference sequence). The CDR3: CASSLDQYGYTF. The CDR3 DNA is TGTGCCAGCAGCTTAGACCAGTATGGCTACACCTTC. The whole variable domain, remainder taken from reference TRBV7-9 and TRBJ1-2, is DTGVSQNPRHKITKRGQNVTFRCDPISEHNRLYWYRQTLGQGPEFLTYFQNEAQLEKSRLLSDRFSAERPKGSFSTLEIQRTEQGDSAMYLCASSLDQYGYTFGSGTRLTVV.